The sample holds many counts of the clone carrying this T cell receptor (beta chain). Its antigen is undetermined. The data originate from a study of T-cell reconstitution after alpha-beta-depleted transplantation in children. General study findings and limits: Alpha-beta T cells present about two months after transplant were reported to originate from several hundred expanded graft clones.

Unique molecular identifiers were incorporated into the prepared TCRbeta library. MiXCR, run by TCRdb on the PCR reads, gives a single entry per CDR3 protein. The sample records 200,000 to 300,000 distinct CDR3 sequences, under 9.5% being singletons. Trimming left V 5 bases short and J 6 bases short, with 23 bases between. This CDR3 contains 17 residues. Germline loops: CDR1 SGHAT, CDR2 FQNNGV. The TCR originated in a male patient younger than 18 who had a stem cell transplant for acute lymphoblastic leukemia, so the T cells may come from the graft donor. The chain employs TRBV11-2 and TRBJ2-1; unclear D gene. Sequences were derived from PBMCs, mostly from graft donor cells, sampled 180 days after TCRalphabeta/CD19-depleted stem cell transplant. In DNA form, the CDR3 reads TGTGCCAGCAGCAAAATTCAAAGGGTTTCCACCAGCAATGAGCAGTTCTTC. It codes for CASSKIQRVSTSNEQFF. The variable domain in full, with the rest retrieved from reference TRBV11-2 and TRBJ2-1, is EAGVAQSPRYKIIEKRQSVAFWCNPISGHATLYWYQQILGQGPKLLIQFQNNGVVDDSQLPKDRFSAERLKGVDSTLKIQPAKLEDSAVYLCASSKIQRVSTSNEQFFGPGTRLTVL.